The T cell receptor beta chain described here comes from a study of cytomegalovirus exposure and HLA in healthy donors. Study findings and constraints: V- and J-gene trimming of TCR beta was linked (in a later analysis) to a missense DCLRE1C variant.

Primers for the PCR totalled 60 Vbeta and 13 Jbeta. Generated by immunoSEQ multiplex PCR, the TCRdb table keeps only in-frame clones and is missing some. The sample shows 150,000 to 200,000 clones, 65% to 70% of them seen only once. Comment on this clone: Antigen: not known.

Input material: PBMCs. The clonotype originates from a woman under 30 in good health and CMV-seropositive.

CDR3 sequence reads: CASKTDSNQPQHF. The DNA of the CDR3 is TGTGCCAGCAAAACAGATAGCAATCAGCCCCAGCATTTT. This chain joins TRBV2 and TRBJ1-5, with D uncertain. Trimming cost V 7 bases and J 0 bases, with 7 bases left between them. Germline CDR1 is SNHLY and CDR2 is FYNNEI. The CDR3 spans 13 residues.